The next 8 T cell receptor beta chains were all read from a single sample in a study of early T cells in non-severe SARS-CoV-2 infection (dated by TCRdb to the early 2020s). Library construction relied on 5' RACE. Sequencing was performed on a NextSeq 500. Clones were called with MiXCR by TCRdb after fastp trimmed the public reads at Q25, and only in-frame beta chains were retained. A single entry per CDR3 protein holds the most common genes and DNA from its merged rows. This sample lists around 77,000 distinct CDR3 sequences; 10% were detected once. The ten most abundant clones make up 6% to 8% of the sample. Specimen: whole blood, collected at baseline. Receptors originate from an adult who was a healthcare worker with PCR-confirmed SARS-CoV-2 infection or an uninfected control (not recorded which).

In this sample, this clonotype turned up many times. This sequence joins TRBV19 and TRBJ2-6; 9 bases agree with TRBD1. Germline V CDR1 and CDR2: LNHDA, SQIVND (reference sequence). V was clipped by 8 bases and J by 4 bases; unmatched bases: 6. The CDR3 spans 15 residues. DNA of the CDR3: TGTGCCAGTGACGGGACAGGGCGAGGGGCCAACGTCCTGACTTTC. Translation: CASDGTGRGANVLTF.

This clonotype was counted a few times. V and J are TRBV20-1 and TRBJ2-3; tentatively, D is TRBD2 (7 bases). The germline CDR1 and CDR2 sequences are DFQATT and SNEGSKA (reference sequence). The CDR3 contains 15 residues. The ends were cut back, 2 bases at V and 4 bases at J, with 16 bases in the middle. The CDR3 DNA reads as TGCAGTGCTAGATTTCCCGGGGGGCCCCCAGATACGCAGTATTTT. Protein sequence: CSARFPGGPPDTQYF.

CDR3 sequence (DNA): TGTGCCACAGCGGGGTCAACACTTAATTCACCCCTCCACTTT. Amino acid sequence: CATAGSTLNSPLHF. The chain recombines TRBV3-1 with TRBJ1-6, with no clear D. Trimming pared 10 bases from V and 6 bases from J, leaving 16 bases between. CDR3 size: 14 residues. Germline CDR1 reads LGHDT; CDR2 reads YNNKEL (reference sequence). The full variable domain, completed using reference TRBV3-1 and TRBJ1-6, is DTAVSQTPKYLVTQMGNDKSIKCEQNLGHDTMYWYKQDSKKFLKIMFSYNNKELIINETVPNRFSPKSPDKAHLNLHINSLELGDSAVYFCATAGSTLNSPLHFGNGTRLTVT.

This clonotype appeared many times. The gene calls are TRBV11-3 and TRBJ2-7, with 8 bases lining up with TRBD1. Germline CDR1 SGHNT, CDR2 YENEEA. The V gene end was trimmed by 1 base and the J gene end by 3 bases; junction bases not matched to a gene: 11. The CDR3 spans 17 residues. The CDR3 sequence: CASSLGQGSPRYYEQYF. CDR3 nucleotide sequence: TGTGCCAGCAGCTTAGGACAGGGGTCCCCACGATACTACGAGCAGTACTTC.

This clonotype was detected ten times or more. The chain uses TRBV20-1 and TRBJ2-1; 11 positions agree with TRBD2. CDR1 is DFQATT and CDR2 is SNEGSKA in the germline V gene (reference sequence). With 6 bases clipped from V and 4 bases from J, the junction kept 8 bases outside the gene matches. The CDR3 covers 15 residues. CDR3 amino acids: CSALSGGVSYNEQFF. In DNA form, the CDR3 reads TGCAGTGCCCTTAGCGGGGGGGTTTCTTACAATGAGCAGTTCTTC.

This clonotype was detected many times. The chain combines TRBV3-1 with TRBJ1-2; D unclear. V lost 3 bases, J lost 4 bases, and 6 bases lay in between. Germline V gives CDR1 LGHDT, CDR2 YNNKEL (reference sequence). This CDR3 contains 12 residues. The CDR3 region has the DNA TGTGCCAGCAGCCATGTTAGCTATGGCTACACCTTC. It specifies CASSHVSYGYTF. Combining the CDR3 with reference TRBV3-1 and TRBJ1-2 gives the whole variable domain DTAVSQTPKYLVTQMGNDKSIKCEQNLGHDTMYWYKQDSKKFLKIMFSYNNKELIINETVPNRFSPKSPDKAHLNLHINSLELGDSAVYFCASSHVSYGYTFGSGTRLTVV.

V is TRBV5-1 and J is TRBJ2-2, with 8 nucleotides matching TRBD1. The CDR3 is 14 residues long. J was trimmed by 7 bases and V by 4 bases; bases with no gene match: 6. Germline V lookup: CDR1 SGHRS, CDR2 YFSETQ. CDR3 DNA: TGCGCCAGCAGCCCGGACAGGGCCCACGGGGAGCTGTTTTTT. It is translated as CASSPDRAHGELFF.

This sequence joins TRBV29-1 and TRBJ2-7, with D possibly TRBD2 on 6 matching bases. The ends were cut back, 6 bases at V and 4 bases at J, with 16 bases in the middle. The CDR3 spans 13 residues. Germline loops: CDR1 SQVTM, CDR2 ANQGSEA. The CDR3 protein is CSVPGGTHYEQYF. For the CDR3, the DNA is TGCAGCGTCCCTGGGGGGACCCATTACGAGCAGTACTTC.